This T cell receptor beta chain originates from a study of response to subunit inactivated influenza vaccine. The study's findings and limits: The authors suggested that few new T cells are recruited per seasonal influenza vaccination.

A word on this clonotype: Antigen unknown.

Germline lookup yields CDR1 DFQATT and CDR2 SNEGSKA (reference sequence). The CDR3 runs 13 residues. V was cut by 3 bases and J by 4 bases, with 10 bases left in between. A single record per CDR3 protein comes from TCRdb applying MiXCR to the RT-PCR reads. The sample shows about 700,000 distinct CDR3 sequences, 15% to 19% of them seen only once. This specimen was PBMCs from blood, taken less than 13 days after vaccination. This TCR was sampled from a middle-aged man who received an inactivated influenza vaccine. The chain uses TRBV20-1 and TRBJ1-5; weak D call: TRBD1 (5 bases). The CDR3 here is CSASRGPNQPQHF. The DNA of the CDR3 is TGCAGTGCTAGCCGGGGCCCTAATCAGCCCCAGCATTTT.